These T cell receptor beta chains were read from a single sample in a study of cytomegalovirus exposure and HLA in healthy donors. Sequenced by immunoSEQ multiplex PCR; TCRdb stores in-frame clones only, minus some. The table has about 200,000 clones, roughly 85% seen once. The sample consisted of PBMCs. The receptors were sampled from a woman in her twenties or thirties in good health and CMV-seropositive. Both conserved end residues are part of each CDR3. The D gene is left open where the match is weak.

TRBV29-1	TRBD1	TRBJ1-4	TGCAGCGTCGGACAGGGAGGTGAAAAACTGTTTTTT	CSVGQGGEKLFF
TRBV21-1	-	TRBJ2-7	TGTGCCAGCAGCAAAAAACCAACTAGCGGACTCGTAAACGCCGAGCAGTACTTC	CASSKKPTSGLVNAEQYF
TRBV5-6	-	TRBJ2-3	TGTGCCAGCAGCTTGGACAGGAACACAGATACGCAGTATTTT	CASSLDRNTDTQYF
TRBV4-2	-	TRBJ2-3	TGTGCCAGCAGCCAAGATCAGGAAGATACGCAGTATTTT	CASSQDQEDTQYF
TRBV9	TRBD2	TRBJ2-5	TGTGCCAGCAGCCAGGCCCGAGCGGGAGCCGATCGGGAGACCCAGTACTTC	CASSQARAGADRETQYF
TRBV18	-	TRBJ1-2	TGTGCCAGCTCACAAGATGGACAGAACTATGGCTACACCTTC	CASSQDGQNYGYTF
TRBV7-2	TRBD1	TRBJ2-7	TGTGCCAGCAGGGACCGCGGGGACAGGTCCCACGAGCAGTACTTC	CASRDRGDRSHEQYF
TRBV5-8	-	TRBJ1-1	TGTGCCAGCAGCTTAACTTCAGGGGATTATAACACTGAAGCTTTCTTT	CASSLTSGDYNTEAFF
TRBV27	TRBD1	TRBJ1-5	TGTGCCAGCAGACAGGGGGATGGCAATCAGCCCCAGCATTTT	CASRQGDGNQPQHF
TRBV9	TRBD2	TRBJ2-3	TGTGCCAGCAGCCTAGCGGAGAGCACAGATACGCAGTATTTT	CASSLAESTDTQYF
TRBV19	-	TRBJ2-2	TGTGCCAGTAGTATTAAGCACGGGGGCGGGGAGCTGTTTTTT	CASSIKHGGGELFF
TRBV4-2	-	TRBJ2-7	TGTGCCAGCAGCCAAGATCCGTACGAGCAGTACTTC	CASSQDPYEQYF
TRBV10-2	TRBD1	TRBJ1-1	TGCGCCAGCATCCCGACAGGGGTTGACACTGAAGCTTTCTTT	CASIPTGVDTEAFF
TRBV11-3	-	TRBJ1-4	TGTGCCAGCAGCTTAGACCCGGGGACTTTCGTTGAAAAACTGTTTTTT	CASSLDPGTFVEKLFF
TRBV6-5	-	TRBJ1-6	TGTGCCAGCAGTTACTCGAGTCAGGGTGGCTCACCCCTCCACTTT	CASSYSSQGGSPLHF
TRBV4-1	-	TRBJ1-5	TGCGCCAGCAGCCAAGACCCAGGGGACAATCAGCCCCAGCATTTT	CASSQDPGDNQPQHF